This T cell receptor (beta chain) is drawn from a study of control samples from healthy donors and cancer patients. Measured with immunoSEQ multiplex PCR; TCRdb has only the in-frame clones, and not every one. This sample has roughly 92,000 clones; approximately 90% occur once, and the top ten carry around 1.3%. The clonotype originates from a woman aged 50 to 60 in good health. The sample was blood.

The CDR3 DNA is TGTGCCAGCAGCCCCGGGAACTCTGGAAACACCATATATTTT. It yields the protein CASSPGNSGNTIYF. V is TRBV7-2 and J is TRBJ1-3; no clear D. The germline V gene has CDR1 SGHTA and CDR2 FQGNSA. V lost 5 bases to trimming and J lost 0 bases, with 8 bases between them. The CDR3 sequence is 14 residues long. Full variable domain (remainder filled in from reference TRBV7-2 and TRBJ1-3): GAGVSQSPSNKVTEKGKDVELRCDPISGHTALYWYRQSLGQGLEFLIYFQGNSAPDKSGLPSDRFSAERTGGSVSTLTIQRTQQEDSAVYLCASSPGNSGNTIYFGEGSWLTVV.